The clone carrying this T cell receptor beta chain has ten or more counts. Antigen unknown. This specimen belongs to a study of identical twins. The CDR3 contains 12 residues. Germline CDR1 MNHEY, CDR2 SMNVEV (reference sequence). Between the trimmed V and J ends, which lost 7 bases and 8 bases, there was a span of 14 bases. Study outcomes and limitations: Models underestimated TCR alpha sharing (out-of-frame) in monozygotic twins. Out-of-frame alpha sequences shared by twins were enriched for low generation probability. A lower insertion count was a feature of abundant cord blood beta clonotypes, with no such feature in memory repertoires.

TCRdb called the 5' RACE reads again in MiXCR, with one record for every CDR3 protein. In the table there are hundreds of thousands of distinct CDR3 sequences, more than 9% of which are singletons. The data also belong to a second study, concerning yellow fever vaccine responses in identical twins. That investigation notes: It has been reported that, in twins, the vaccine T cell response seemed partly convergent and partly personalized.

The sequenced material came from PBMCs. This TCR derives from a woman younger than 35 in good health. The rearrangement links TRBV27 to TRBJ1-2; the D gene is possibly TRBD1 (5 bases). DNA of the CDR3: TGTGCCAGCAAATCGCCGGGGGACGGCTACACCTTC. Translation gives CASKSPGDGYTF.